Listed below are T cell receptor beta chains from one sample, sequenced in a study of T cells in Graves' hyperthyroidism and ophthalmopathy. MiXCR was run by TCRdb on the multiplex PCR reads, yielding one entry per CDR3 protein. This sample has about 270,000 distinct CDR3 sequences; over 20% occur once, and the top ten carry approximately 60%. The source material was blood. These receptors all come from a young man with Graves' ophthalmopathy. Each CDR3 is given with its conserved first and last residue.

V gene: TRBV20-1; J gene: TRBJ1-6; CDR3 protein: CSARGQGGTGYNSPLHF
V gene: TRBV9; J gene: TRBJ2-7; CDR3 protein: CASSLISAGSYEQYF
V gene: TRBV20-1; J gene: TRBJ1-5; CDR3 protein: CSARDSSLGETGPQHF
V gene: TRBV11-3; J gene: TRBJ1-1; CDR3 protein: CASSLDLREGTEAFF
V gene: TRBV28; J gene: TRBJ2-3; CDR3 protein: CASSFVADTQYF
V gene: TRBV28; J gene: TRBJ2-1; CDR3 protein: CASSPPGTGGWDEQFF
V gene: TRBV5-1; J gene: TRBJ2-2; CDR3 protein: CASSIRDKNTGKLFF
V gene: TRBV29-1; J gene: TRBJ2-7; CDR3 protein: CSVDSGDSYEQYF
V gene: TRBV7-2; J gene: TRBJ1-1; CDR3 protein: CASRRGQRLNTEAFF
V gene: TRBV29-1; J gene: TRBJ2-6; CDR3 protein: CSVEEGQGSGANVLTF
V gene: TRBV20-1; J gene: TRBJ2-1; CDR3 protein: CSARLPGLAGGYNEQFF
V gene: TRBV28; J gene: TRBJ2-7; CDR3 protein: CASRPTSGIMQYF
V gene: TRBV12-3/TRBV12-4; J gene: TRBJ1-5; CDR3 protein: CASSATTGFNQPQHF
V gene: TRBV20-1; J gene: TRBJ2-7; CDR3 protein: CSARDRTRDSYEQYF
V gene: TRBV5-1; J gene: TRBJ2-7; CDR3 protein: CASSFGRHSYEQYF
V gene: TRBV19; J gene: TRBJ2-2; CDR3 protein: CASSQGRHGELFF
V gene: TRBV6-2/TRBV6-3; J gene: TRBJ1-2; CDR3 protein: CASSLTTGVEPYTF
V gene: TRBV2; J gene: TRBJ2-2; CDR3 protein: CASSSQGVTGTGELFF
V gene: TRBV11-2; J gene: TRBJ1-5; CDR3 protein: CASSFPQDRGANQPQHF
V gene: TRBV4-1; J gene: TRBJ1-3; CDR3 protein: CASSLGTQGAFGNTIYF
V gene: TRBV4-1; J gene: TRBJ1-5; CDR3 protein: CASSQDGARRNQPQHF
V gene: TRBV18; J gene: TRBJ2-7; CDR3 protein: CASSPPGPYYEQYF
V gene: TRBV3-1; J gene: TRBJ2-5; CDR3 protein: CASSQVAAPLETQYF
V gene: TRBV7-8; J gene: TRBJ1-5; CDR3 protein: CASSLAGGGNQPQHF
V gene: TRBV6-6; J gene: TRBJ2-7; CDR3 protein: CASSYGTSGYEQYF
V gene: TRBV28; J gene: TRBJ1-4; CDR3 protein: CASHGASWWEKLFF
V gene: TRBV7-9; J gene: TRBJ2-5; CDR3 protein: CASSLTTGGTQYF
V gene: TRBV6-1; J gene: TRBJ1-4; CDR3 protein: CASYGEKLFF
V gene: TRBV7-8; J gene: TRBJ1-6; CDR3 protein: CASSLTNRPSSYNSPLHF
V gene: TRBV28; J gene: TRBJ2-2; CDR3 protein: CASSRPNSGELFF
V gene: TRBV7-9; J gene: TRBJ2-7; CDR3 protein: CASSRGGGDDEQYF
V gene: TRBV7-8; J gene: TRBJ2-3; CDR3 protein: CASAGTSITDTQYF
V gene: TRBV7-8; J gene: TRBJ2-7; CDR3 protein: CASSLNPNEQYF
V gene: TRBV6-6; J gene: TRBJ2-7; CDR3 protein: CASSYGAGFLGYEQYF
V gene: TRBV9; J gene: TRBJ1-3; CDR3 protein: CASSSRTGRGNTIYF
V gene: TRBV30; J gene: TRBJ1-6; CDR3 protein: CAWSVRGFSPLHF
V gene: TRBV20-1; J gene: TRBJ2-7; CDR3 protein: CSATRDRGGGEQYF
V gene: TRBV6-1; J gene: TRBJ2-3; CDR3 protein: CASTYMDTQYF
V gene: TRBV9; J gene: TRBJ2-5; CDR3 protein: CASSPTGWETQYF
V gene: TRBV6-2/TRBV6-3; J gene: TRBJ1-5; CDR3 protein: CASRIGNSGNQPQHF
V gene: TRBV11-2; J gene: TRBJ2-7; CDR3 protein: CASSLLCEQYF
V gene: TRBV19; J gene: TRBJ1-2; CDR3 protein: CASSIRGGNYGYTF
V gene: TRBV2; J gene: TRBJ1-2; CDR3 protein: CARSRGGDYGYTF
V gene: TRBV5-1; J gene: TRBJ1-1; CDR3 protein: CASSLDGGGGTEAFF
V gene: TRBV13; J gene: TRBJ1-1; CDR3 protein: CASSLGQGVPKAFF
V gene: TRBV20-1; J gene: TRBJ2-7; CDR3 protein: CSAKDAARPTYEQYF
V gene: TRBV6-1; J gene: TRBJ1-2; CDR3 protein: CASSAIQVGGYTF
V gene: TRBV7-9; J gene: TRBJ2-5; CDR3 protein: CASSASGREETQYF